Each of the 13 T cell receptor beta chains below was sequenced from the same sample in a study of spatial heterogeneity in lung cancer (dated by TCRdb to the late 2010s). The time point label, read with the paper, signifies: sample taken at primary tumor resection. TCR sequencing used whole RNA extracted from tumor and nontumor lung tissue, or from cryopreserved PBMC samples, without cell sorting. Libraries were built with 5' RACE. Instrument on record: NextSeq 500. Starting from the raw public reads, TCRdb applied fastp trimming at Q25, assembled clones with MiXCR and retained in-frame beta chains. Records with the same CDR3 protein are collapsed into one entry carrying the most frequent genes and DNA. This sample is represented by tens of thousands of distinct CDR3 sequences; roughly 5% of them were singletons. Together, the top ten hold more than 25% of the sample. The sequencing here drew on PBMCs, taken at surgery. These receptors were collected from a female donor with early-stage non-small cell lung cancer.

This clonotype was picked up a small number of times. CDR3 in amino acids: CASSSRGRDITDTQYF. In DNA, the CDR3 is TGTGCCAGCAGCTCAAGGGGACGGGACATCACAGATACGCAGTATTTT. This chain connects TRBV11-2 to TRBJ2-3, with D possibly being TRBD1 (6 bases). CDR1 and CDR2 from the germline V gene are SGHAT and FQNNGV. V was pared by 4 bases and J by 2 bases, with 16 bases between. The CDR3 consists of 16 residues.

This clonotype was detected a few times. This chain joins TRBV6-1 and TRBJ2-5, with TRBD2 identical over 8 bases. Germline V gene lookup returns CDR1 MNHNS and CDR2 SASEGT. This CDR3 is built from 13 residues. V trimming: 9 bases; J trimming: 2 bases; junction bases outside the gene matches: 5. The DNA of the CDR3 is TGTGCCAGGACGGGGGGGCGGCAAGAGACCCAGTACTTC. Its translation: CARTGGRQETQYF.

Ten or more counts support this clonotype. V is TRBV14 and J is TRBJ1-4; 8 nucleotides line up with TRBD1. This CDR3 is built from 15 residues. The V and J ends lost 4 bases and 13 bases, in that order; junction bases with no gene match: 14. The V gene's germline CDR1 is SGHDN and CDR2 FVKESK. Written as DNA, the CDR3 is TGTGCCAGCAGCCCTGGGACAGGAAGTTGGAAAGGACTGTTTTTT. Amino acid sequence: CASSPGTGSWKGLFF.

This clonotype is a singleton in its sample. The chain combines TRBV24-1 with TRBJ2-1; 8 nucleotides match TRBD2. Germline CDR1 KGHDR, CDR2 SFDVKD. This CDR3 spans 16 amino acids. V lost 3 bases and J lost 2; bases outside the gene matches: 5. The CDR3 sequence: CATSDPHSGTYNEQFF. CDR3 bases: TGTGCCACCAGTGATCCCCATAGCGGGACCTACAATGAGCAGTTCTTC.

The chain recombines TRBV7-9 with TRBJ2-7; D not certain. Trimming pared 4 bases from V and 2 bases from J, leaving 12 bases between. Germline lookup yields CDR1 SEHNR and CDR2 FQNEAQ (reference sequence). This CDR3 region has 14 residues. CDR3 residues: CASSSVDGTYEQYF. The CDR3 DNA follows: TGTGCCAGCAGCTCCGTGGACGGAACCTACGAGCAGTACTTC. The whole variable domain, filled in from reference TRBV7-9 and TRBJ2-7, reads DTGVSQNPRHKITKRGQNVTFRCDPISEHNRLYWYRQTLGQGPEFLTYFQNEAQLEKSRLLSDRFSAERPKGSFSTLEIQRTEQGDSAMYLCASSSVDGTYEQYFGPGTRLTVT.

Notes on this clonotype: A much larger clone lies one base from this, so it may be a read error. The conserved phenylalanine or tryptophan is not found at the CDR3 terminus, so this likely reflects a read error. This sequence joins TRBV7-8 and TRBJ1-1; D uncertain. The CDR3 consists of 13 residues. V was clipped by 5 bases and J by 10 bases, with 17 bases between them. Germline V gives CDR1 SGHVS, CDR2 FQNEAQ. CDR3 DNA: TGTGCCAGCAGCCCCAGCGTTTTGGGGAGAGCTTTCTCT. This codes for CASSPSVLGRAFS.

The sample holds many counts of this clonotype. The chain joins TRBV5-1 to TRBJ2-1, with 8 bases identical to TRBD2. J lost 4 bases, V lost 4 bases, and 13 bases had no gene match. The germline gives CDR1 SGHRS, CDR2 YFSETQ. The CDR3 spans 17 residues. This CDR3 reads CASSVRPIAGIYNEQFF. CDR3 bases: TGCGCCAGCAGCGTCCGCCCGATAGCGGGAATATACAATGAGCAGTTCTTC. Complete variable domain (other parts from reference TRBV5-1 and TRBJ2-1): KAGVTQTPRYLIKTRGQQVTLSCSPISGHRSVSWYQQTPGQGLQFLFEYFSETQRNKGNFPGRFSGRQFSNSRSEMNVSTLELGDSALYLCASSVRPIAGIYNEQFFGPGTRLTVL.

This clonotype was recorded many times. The chain joins TRBV6-1 to TRBJ1-5; no clear D. V lost 1 base and J 5 bases, leaving 9 bases between the germline ends. Per germline, CDR1 MNHNS and CDR2 SASEGT. The CDR3 has 14 amino acids. CDR3 region: CASSEGEDYQPQHF. CDR3 DNA sequence: TGTGCCAGCAGTGAAGGGGAGGACTATCAGCCCCAGCATTTT.

This clonotype was counted ten times or more. The gene calls are TRBV4-3 and TRBJ2-3; D unclear. The CDR3 loop spans 16 amino acids. Trimming removed 0 bases from V and 0 bases from J, with 10 bases in between. Germline-derived CDR1 and CDR2 are LGHNA and YSLEER. The CDR3 DNA is TGCGCCAGCAGCCAAGACGGGCTTCCCAGCACAGATACGCAGTATTTT. Protein: CASSQDGLPSTDTQYF.

This clonotype has ten or more counts. This chain uses TRBV6-1 with TRBJ2-3; no reliable D call. The V end lost 11 bases, the J end lost 0 bases, and 9 bases lay between the germline ends. Germline CDR1 and CDR2: MNHNS and SASEGT. The CDR3 length is 12 residues. Here the CDR3 reads CAAETSTDTQYF. The CDR3 region has the DNA TGTGCCGCCGAGACCAGCACAGATACGCAGTATTTT.

There are many counts of this clonotype. The chain links TRBV7-2 to TRBJ2-7; maybe TRBD2 (5 bases). With 3 bases removed from V and 6 bases from J, the gap between germline ends came to 12 bases. The CDR3 totals 13 residues. Germline CDR1 is SGHTA and CDR2 is FQGNSA. The CDR3 loop is CASSFAASSEQYF. Here the CDR3 DNA reads TGTGCCAGCAGCTTCGCGGCTAGCTCCGAGCAGTACTTC.

This clonotype was recorded many times. The V gene is TRBV28, the J gene TRBJ1-6; D might be TRBD1 (5 bases). The CDR3 loop spans 16 amino acids. The V end lost 6 bases, the J end lost 4 bases, and 16 bases lay between the germline ends. Germline CDR1 is MDHEN and CDR2 is SYDVKM. The CDR3 nucleotides are TGTGCCAGCAGCCCAGGGTTGGAGCATTATAATTCACCCCTCCACTTT. Translated: CASSPGLEHYNSPLHF. Filled out from reference TRBV28 and TRBJ1-6, the complete variable domain reads DVKVTQSSRYLVKRTGEKVFLECVQDMDHENMFWYRQDPGLGLRLIYFSYDVKMKEKGDIPEGYSVSREKKERFSLILESASTNQTSMYLCASSPGLEHYNSPLHFGNGTRLTVT.

The sample holds many counts of this clonotype. V and J are TRBV30 and TRBJ2-1, with D uncertain. CDR3 size: 12 residues. From germline, CDR1 is GTSNPN and CDR2 SVGIG (reference sequence). Trimming removed 2 bases at V and 6 bases at J, with 8 bases between. The CDR3 loop reads CAWSPSFNEQFF. CDR3 bases: TGTGCCTGGAGTCCGAGTTTCAATGAGCAGTTCTTC. The entire variable domain, with the rest obtained from reference TRBV30 and TRBJ2-1, is as follows: SQTIHQWPATLVQPVGSPLSLECTVEGTSNPNLYWYRQAAGRGLQLLFYSVGIGQISSEVPQNLSASRPQDRQFILSSKKLLLSDSGFYLCAWSPSFNEQFFGPGTRLTVL.